One sample yielded the 30 T cell receptor beta chains listed below, sequenced in a study of blood T cell repertoires in COVID-19. Sequencing was performed with immunoSEQ multiplex PCR; in TCRdb, only in-frame clones are kept and a portion is missing. Counted here are some 290,000 clones, approximately 90% occurring once; the ten biggest clones make up about 2.3%. Material for sequencing was PBMCs or T cells enriched from blood (not recorded which). The receptors derive from a woman in her thirties or forties with acute COVID-19.

The chain uses TRBV21-1 and TRBJ1-6; the table gives TRBD1 as D, unverified against the DNA. TRBV21-1 is a pseudogene segment. There are 16 residues in the CDR3. CDR3 region: CARRAGGPLGNSPLHF. As DNA, the CDR3 is TGTGCCAGGAGGGCTGGGGGCCCCCTAGGAAATTCACCCCTCCACTTT.

The rearrangement joins TRBV20-1 to TRBJ1-5; D remains ambiguous. CDR3 length: 12 amino acids. The ends were cut back, 3 bases at V and 2 bases at J, with 5 bases in the middle. Per the germline V gene, CDR1 is DFQATT and CDR2 is SNEGSKA (reference sequence). CDR3 loop: CSASSGNQPQHF. The CDR3 region has the DNA TGCAGTGCTAGTAGCGGCAATCAGCCCCAGCATTTT.

The gene calls are TRBV25-1 and TRBJ1-4; tentatively, D is TRBD1 (5 bases). The germline V and J ends were trimmed by 3 bases and 6 bases, with 14 bases remaining between them. Germline V lookup: CDR1 MGHDK, CDR2 SYGVNS. CDR3 length: 15 residues. The CDR3 sequence is CASSEVVSGDEKLFF. The CDR3, as DNA: TGTGCCAGCAGTGAGGTAGTATCGGGGGATGAAAAACTGTTTTTT.

The CDR3 sequence: CASSWRGIAGGPLETQYF. DNA for the CDR3: TGTGCCAGCAGCTGGAGGGGGATAGCGGGGGGTCCCCTCGAGACCCAGTACTTC. V is TRBV5-4 and J is TRBJ2-5; 10 nucleotides match TRBD2. CDR1 is SGHNT and CDR2 is YYREEE in the germline V gene (reference sequence). The CDR3 covers 18 residues. V lost 3 bases to trimming and J lost 5 bases; unmatched junction nucleotides: 16.

CDR3 nucleotide sequence: TGCGCCAGCAGCTTGGCGGGACAGGGGATTGACGCTTTCTTT. Protein: CASSLAGQGIDAFF. The chain carries TRBV5-1 and TRBJ1-1; 10 positions agree with TRBD1. There are 14 residues in the CDR3. V lost 0 bases, J lost 11 bases, and 7 bases stayed unmatched. Germline V gene data show CDR1 as SGHRS and CDR2 as YFSETQ.

For the CDR3, the DNA is TGTGCCAGTAGTATAGATGCCTCCGCCGGCGGGATCAGCACAGATACGCAGTATTTT. Protein product: CASSIDASAGGISTDTQYF. The chain joins TRBV19 to TRBJ2-3, with D possibly matching TRBD2 (6 bases). Trimming stripped 0 bases from V and 0 bases from J, with 19 bases between. Germline loops: CDR1 LNHDA, CDR2 SQIVND (reference sequence). There are 19 residues in the CDR3.

The CDR3 is CASSTVAELAGGLHEQYF. The CDR3, as DNA: TGTGCCAGTAGTACAGTGGCAGAGCTAGCGGGAGGTCTCCACGAGCAGTACTTC. The V gene is TRBV19, the J gene TRBJ2-7; 11 nucleotides align to TRBD2. Germline V gene data show CDR1 as LNHDA and CDR2 as SQIVND (reference sequence). This CDR3 is built from 18 residues. Losses at the gene ends were 4 bases for V and 5 bases for J; bases not matched to a gene: 16.

DNA for the CDR3: TGCGCCAGCAGCTTGGGATTGGGGCCTAATGAAAAACTGTTTTTT. Encoded protein: CASSLGLGPNEKLFF. J is TRBJ1-4 and V is TRBV5-1; D is possibly TRBD1 (5 bases). V was clipped by 0 bases and J by 3 bases, with 9 bases between them. CDR3 length: 15 amino acids. The germline V gene has CDR1 SGHRS and CDR2 YFSETQ.

DNA for the CDR3: TGTGCCAGCTCACCAGATCAGGGAAGGACGACTGAAGCTTTCTTT. This encodes CASSPDQGRTTEAFF. The V gene is TRBV18, the J gene TRBJ1-1, with D possibly being TRBD1 (5 bases). The ends were cut back, 2 bases at V and 5 bases at J, with 15 bases in the middle. CDR1 and CDR2 from the germline V gene are KGHSH and LQKENI. This CDR3 is 15 amino acids long.

The V gene is TRBV5-1, the J gene TRBJ1-2; 10 positions agree with TRBD1. V shed 4 bases and J 6 bases; nucleotides not matched to a gene: 9. The germline CDR1 and CDR2 sequences are SGHRS and YFSETQ. CDR3 length equals 15 residues. CDR3 amino acids: CASSRQGARENGYTF. CDR3 nucleotide sequence: TGCGCCAGCAGCCGACAGGGGGCAAGGGAGAATGGCTACACCTTC.

This rearrangement joins TRBV5-4 to TRBJ2-7, with 11 bases aligning to TRBD1. CDR1 is SGHNT and CDR2 is YYREEE in the germline V gene (reference sequence). The V segment lost 0 bases and the J segment 2 bases; nucleotides outside the gene matches: 13. The CDR3 length is 19 residues. The DNA for the CDR3 is TGTGCCAGCAGCTTGGGAAGTTGGGACAGGGGGTTCATACCCTACGAGCAGTACTTC. It specifies CASSLGSWDRGFIPYEQYF.

There are a few counts of this clone. V is TRBV19 and J is TRBJ2-7; 13 positions agree with TRBD2. In germline, CDR1 is LNHDA, CDR2 SQIVND (reference sequence). The CDR3 has 16 amino acids. V was pared by 4 bases and J by 6 bases, with 9 bases of the junction left unmatched. DNA for the CDR3: TGTGCCAGTAGTACCGGAACCGGGACTAGCGGGACCGAGCAGTACTTC. It is translated as CASSTGTGTSGTEQYF.

This clone was seen a few times. The genes are TRBV12-3 or TRBV12-4 and TRBJ1-2, with a weak D call TRBD1 (5 bases). V was clipped by 6 bases and J by 0 bases, with 8 bases between them. The length of the CDR3 is 13 residues. The CDR3 nucleotides are TGTGCCAGCAGCGACAGAGCTAACTATGGCTACACCTTC. This encodes CASSDRANYGYTF.

The chain carries TRBV5-1 and TRBJ1-1; D gene ambiguous. The CDR3 is made up of 12 amino acids. With 0 bases removed from V and 5 bases from J, the gap between germline ends came to 5 bases. Germline-derived CDR1 and CDR2 are SGHRS and YFSETQ. The CDR3 spells CASSLVATEAFF. CDR3 DNA: TGCGCCAGCAGCTTGGTAGCAACTGAAGCTTTCTTT. Together with reference TRBV5-1 and TRBJ1-1, the CDR3 gives the full variable domain: KAGVTQTPRYLIKTRGQQVTLSCSPISGHRSVSWYQQTPGQGLQFLFEYFSETQRNKGNFPGRFSGRQFSNSRSEMNVSTLELGDSALYLCASSLVATEAFFGQGTRLTVV.

This rearrangement joins TRBV6-6 to TRBJ2-7; D is possibly TRBD1 (6 bases). The CDR3 length is 14 residues. V gave up 0 bases and J gave up 4 bases, with 10 bases separating them. Germline V gene lookup returns CDR1 MNHNY and CDR2 SVGAGI (reference sequence). CDR3 DNA: TGTGCCAGCAGTTACTCACTGGGGGCTTACGAGCAGTACTTC. It yields the protein CASSYSLGAYEQYF.

The chain is built from TRBV18 and TRBJ2-1, with 11 bases that match TRBD1. The CDR3 has 15 residues. CDR1 KGHSH and CDR2 LQKENI come from the germline V gene. V was pared by 4 bases and J by 2 bases, with 1 base of the junction left unmatched. The CDR3 DNA follows: TGTGCCAGCTCACTGGACAGGGGGCCCTACAATGAGCAGTTCTTC. It translates to CASSLDRGPYNEQFF.

CDR3 sequence: CASSVLQDSPLHF. The CDR3 coding sequence is TGTGCCAGTAGTGTGCTACAGGATTCACCCCTCCACTTT. V and J are TRBV19 and TRBJ1-6; possible D gene TRBD1, 5 bases. The CDR3 is 13 residues long. Between the trimmed V and J ends, which lost 5 bases and 8 bases, there was a span of 10 bases. Germline V gene lookup returns CDR1 LNHDA and CDR2 SQIVND (reference sequence).

The chain has TRBV14 and TRBJ2-1; 7 nucleotides align to TRBD2. The germline V gene encodes CDR1 SGHDN and CDR2 FVKESK. The V gene end was trimmed by 0 bases and the J gene end by 13 bases; junction bases not matched to a gene: 6. CDR3 length: 13 amino acids. The CDR3 protein is CASSQDAGLVQFF. The CDR3 DNA reads as TGTGCCAGCAGCCAAGATGCAGGACTAGTTCAGTTCTTC.

The genes are TRBV11-3 and TRBJ2-7; D is perhaps TRBD2 (5 bases). V was trimmed by 5 bases and J by 3 bases, leaving 11 bases between them. The CDR3 runs to 13 residues. CDR1 and CDR2 from the germline V gene are SGHNT and YENEEA. The CDR3 loop reads CASSTERGYEQYF. As DNA, the CDR3 is TGTGCCAGCAGCACTGAACGGGGCTACGAGCAGTACTTC.

This chain connects TRBV18 to TRBJ1-1; D possibly corresponds to TRBD1 (5 bases). This CDR3 is built from 18 residues. Trimming shortened V by 5 bases and J by 3 bases, and 25 bases separated the two germline ends. Germline CDR1 KGHSH, CDR2 LQKENI. The CDR3 DNA follows: TGTGCCAGCTCAAGTAGGTGGGGCATCGAAGGTGTGGACACTGAAGCTTTCTTT. Amino acids: CASSSRWGIEGVDTEAFF.

This clone was observed a single time. This chain links TRBV19 with TRBJ1-3, with D possibly TRBD1 on 6 matching bases. CDR1 and CDR2 (germline): LNHDA, SQIVND (reference sequence). The CDR3 runs to 13 residues. The V end lost 7 bases, the J end lost 8 bases, and 15 bases lay between the germline ends. In DNA, the CDR3 is TGTGCCAGTAAGAACAGGGTCTCGGACACCATATATTTT. Its protein product is CASKNRVSDTIYF.

V and J are TRBV30 and TRBJ1-1, with unresolved D. Germline V CDR1 and CDR2: GTSNPN, SVGIG (reference sequence). This CDR3 has 14 amino acids. V lost 4 bases and J 4 bases, leaving 16 bases between the germline ends. The CDR3 here is CAWTPDLGITEAFF. The CDR3 DNA reads TGTGCCTGGACCCCGGACTTGGGTATCACTGAAGCTTTCTTT.

The V call is TRBV6-5, the J call TRBJ1-3; the D gene is possibly TRBD1 (5 bases). Trimming cost V 5 bases and J 6 bases, with 17 bases left between them. From germline, CDR1 is MNHEY and CDR2 SVGAGI. The CDR3 is 15 residues long. The CDR3 sequence is CASSTQGRVENTIYF. CDR3 bases: TGTGCCAGCAGTACCCAGGGCAGGGTAGAAAACACCATATATTTT.

The rearrangement links TRBV18 to TRBJ2-4, with TRBD2 matching 11 bases. CDR3 length equals 14 residues. V was clipped by 3 bases and J by 5 bases; unmatched bases: 0. The germline V gene encodes CDR1 KGHSH and CDR2 LQKENI. CDR3 sequence: CASSPGLAENIQYF. The CDR3 DNA reads TGTGCCAGCTCACCGGGACTAGCGGAAAACATTCAGTACTTC.

V is TRBV27 and J is TRBJ2-5, with TRBD2 matching over 10 bases. The CDR3 covers 15 residues. Losses at the gene ends were 6 bases for V and 1 base for J; bases not matched to a gene: 5. Germline-derived CDR1 and CDR2 are MNHEY and SMNVEV (reference sequence). The CDR3, as DNA: TGTGCCAGCAGCACGGGACTAGCGATCCAAGAGACCCAGTACTTC. Translation gives CASSTGLAIQETQYF.

This rearrangement joins TRBV2 to TRBJ2-4; the D gene is possibly TRBD1 (6 bases). The V gene's germline CDR1 is SNHLY and CDR2 FYNNEI. This CDR3 region has 16 residues. Trimming took off 3 bases at V and 8 bases at J, with 20 bases between the two ends. The CDR3 loop reads CASSDPRARGADIQYF. The CDR3 bases are TGTGCCAGCAGTGACCCTCGTGCCAGGGGCGCAGACATTCAGTACTTC. The variable domain in full, with the rest retrieved from reference TRBV2 and TRBJ2-4, is EPEVTQTPSHQVTQMGQEVILRCVPISNHLYFYWYRQILGQKVEFLVSFYNNEISEKSEIFDDQFSVERPDGSNFTLKIRSTKLEDSAMYFCASSDPRARGADIQYFGAGTRLSVL.

Worth noting for this clone: This sample includes further DNA sequences coding for the same CDR3. This chain connects TRBV5-4 to TRBJ1-5, with D hard to call. The V and J ends lost 4 bases and 0 bases respectively, with 8 bases between them. The germline CDR1 and CDR2 sequences are SGHNT and YYREEE (reference sequence). The CDR3 is made up of 14 amino acids. CDR3 nucleotide sequence: TGTGCCAGCAGCCTGGGAGGTAGCAATCAGCCCCAGCATTTT. Residues: CASSLGGSNQPQHF.

V and J are TRBV21-1 and TRBJ2-1; the table names TRBD2, a call not compared with the DNA. TRBV21-1 corresponds to a pseudogene. CDR3 length equals 14 residues. CDR3 loop: CASKTPSGLNEQFF. The CDR3 DNA reads as TGTGCCAGCAAGACCCCTAGCGGACTTAATGAGCAGTTCTTC.

CDR3 region: CASSSLTGGTDTQYF. Here the CDR3 DNA reads TGTGCCAGCAGTTCCCTCACGGGGGGAACAGATACGCAGTATTTT. The chain is built from TRBV28 and TRBJ2-3, with 7 bases aligning to TRBD2. V was clipped by 4 bases and J by 3 bases; unmatched bases: 7. This CDR3 is built from 15 residues. Germline CDR1 and CDR2: MDHEN and SYDVKM.

V and J are TRBV13 and TRBJ2-1, with TRBD2 identical over 10 bases. V gave up 0 bases and J gave up 2 bases; unmatched junction bases: 1. Germline values: CDR1 PRHDT, CDR2 FYEKMQ (reference sequence). This CDR3 is built from 16 residues. The CDR3 DNA is TGTGCCAGCAGCTTAGGAAGCGGGAGGGCCTACAATGAGCAGTTCTTC. It translates to CASSLGSGRAYNEQFF.